This T cell receptor beta chain was sequenced during a study of cytomegalovirus exposure and HLA in healthy donors. Study context: Membership in the Caucasian-associated ancestry cluster was found for about 84% of approximately 380 genotyped donors.

PCR primers comprised 60 Vbeta and 13 Jbeta primers. Sequenced by immunoSEQ multiplex PCR; TCRdb stores in-frame clones only, minus some. The table shows about 170,000 clones, with around four fifths occurring only once. Comments on this clone: Its cognate antigen is unknown.

The CDR3 sequence is 14 residues long. Trimming took 4 bases from V and 5 from J, leaving 12 bases between them. CDR1 MRHNA and CDR2 SNTAGT come from the germline V gene. Notes on the study in general: Within an earlier analysis, most TCR beta V segments proved productive either about 90% or about 30% of the time. Altogether, some 170 TCR beta chains were recorded as cytomegalovirus-associated. The majority of TCR sequences were rare, yet some public TCRs appeared in many donors.

The source is a female donor in good health and CMV-seronegative. The rearrangement uses TRBV6-4 and TRBJ2-1; TRBD2 is a possible D gene (6 bases). Material for sequencing was PBMCs. The CDR3 DNA follows: TGTGCCAGCAGTGTAGGGGAGGAAGACAATGAGCAGTTCTTC. It yields the protein CASSVGEEDNEQFF.